Shown below are 26 T cell receptor beta chains from a single sample sequenced in a study of T cell repertoires in cytomegalovirus infection. TCRdb reprocessed the reads with MiXCR, giving one entry per CDR3 protein. The sample has around 270,000 distinct CDR3 sequences; approximately 9% are singletons. Sequencing input: PBMCs. Source of these receptors: a human donor in good health (CMV status not recorded). Some clones in this sample may be carry-over from other donors' samples.

At least ten counts were recorded for this clonotype. The rearrangement uses TRBV7-2 and TRBJ2-1; D unresolved. CDR3 size: 13 residues. The V gene's germline CDR1 is SGHTA and CDR2 FQGNSA. Trimming removed 4 bases from V and 9 bases from J, with 13 bases in between. For the CDR3, the DNA is TGTGCCAGCAGCTCCTGGGTCGGCGGTGAGCAGTTCTTC. This translates into CASSSWVGGEQFF.

This clonotype occurred many times. V is TRBV9 and J is TRBJ2-6; 9 positions agree with TRBD1. In germline, CDR1 is SGDLS, CDR2 YYNGEE. This CDR3 spans 17 amino acids. J lost 2 bases, V lost 4 bases, and 7 bases had no gene match. DNA for the CDR3: TGTGCCAGCAGCTTCCGGGACAGGGTCCCTGGGGCCAACGTCCTGACTTTC. Protein: CASSFRDRVPGANVLTF.

This clonotype has ten or more counts. The chain carries TRBV7-2 and TRBJ2-6; the match to TRBD1 covers 11 bases. The V and J ends lost 1 base and 0 bases, in that order; junction bases with no gene match: 5. The germline V gene encodes CDR1 SGHTA and CDR2 FQGNSA. CDR3 length equals 19 residues. The CDR3 coding sequence is TGTGCCAGCAGCTTAGGGGGACAGGGGGTTACCTCTGGGGCCAACGTCCTGACTTTC. This encodes CASSLGGQGVTSGANVLTF.

The gene calls are TRBV28 and TRBJ2-7; the D is unclear. With 4 bases removed from V and 12 bases from J, the gap between germline ends came to 16 bases. The length of the CDR3 is 12 residues. Germline V CDR1 and CDR2: MDHEN, SYDVKM. The CDR3 region has the DNA TGTGCCAGCAGTTCGTTGACCGGGCCGGGGTACTTC. Its translation: CASSSLTGPGYF.

This clonotype occurred many times. The chain couples TRBV7-6 to TRBJ2-7; TRBD1 is a possible D gene (6 bases). V was cut by 3 bases and J by 6 bases, with 15 bases left in between. This CDR3 is built from 14 residues. Germline lookup yields CDR1 SGHVS and CDR2 FNYEAQ. DNA for the CDR3: TGTGCCAGCAGCTTGGGGGCGGCTGGAGGCGAGCAGTACTTC. This encodes CASSLGAAGGEQYF.

This chain joins TRBV19 and TRBJ2-1; D might be TRBD2 (6 bases). V was shortened by 3 bases and J by 3 bases, with 18 bases between the two germline ends. Germline V gene data show CDR1 as LNHDA and CDR2 as SQIVND (reference sequence). The CDR3 has 17 residues. In nucleotides, the CDR3 is TGTGCCAGTAGTATTGGCATTAGCGGTCTACTCTACAATGAGCAGTTCTTC. This codes for CASSIGISGLLYNEQFF.

This clonotype was seen only a few times. The V call is TRBV29-1, the J call TRBJ2-2, with 7 bases fitting TRBD2. Per germline, CDR1 SQVTM and CDR2 ANQGSEA. V lost 0 bases, J lost 7 bases, and 11 bases stayed unmatched. There are 16 residues in the CDR3. CDR3: CSVEDPRGVHRGELFF. The CDR3 DNA sequence: TGCAGCGTTGAAGATCCCCGGGGGGTGCACCGCGGGGAGCTGTTTTTT.

V usage is TRBV5-1 and J usage is TRBJ1-2; unclear D gene. This CDR3 region has 14 residues. From germline, CDR1 is SGHRS and CDR2 YFSETQ. Trimming took 0 bases from V and 6 from J, leaving 12 bases between them. The CDR3 protein is CASSLGWGMDGYTF. CDR3 coding DNA: TGCGCCAGCAGCTTGGGCTGGGGTATGGATGGCTACACCTTC.

This clonotype was observed many times. This chain uses TRBV2 with TRBJ1-2; D gene ambiguous. CDR3 length equals 12 residues. Trimming left V 5 bases short and J 8 bases short, with 12 bases between. In germline, CDR1 is SNHLY, CDR2 FYNNEI. The CDR3 DNA is TGTGCCAGCAGTTCAGCGCGGGAGGGCTACACCTTC. Residues: CASSSAREGYTF.

This clonotype was counted ten times or more. The chain recombines TRBV12-3 or TRBV12-4 with TRBJ1-1, with a tentative D call TRBD1 (6 bases). V lost 5 bases and J lost 1, with 14 bases in between. This CDR3 region has 15 residues. This CDR3 is CASSPEGTWNTEAFF. The DNA for the CDR3 is TGTGCCAGCAGTCCGGAGGGGACATGGAACACTGAAGCTTTCTTT.

This clonotype has only a few counts. V is TRBV6-1 and J is TRBJ2-1; 11 bases match TRBD2. Losses at the gene ends were 6 bases for V and 10 bases for J; bases not matched to a gene: 5. Germline V CDR1 and CDR2: MNHNS, SASEGT. This CDR3 comprises 13 residues. The CDR3 reads CASRDSGRDEQFF. The CDR3 bases are TGTGCCAGCAGAGATAGCGGGAGGGACGAGCAGTTCTTC.

Many counts were recorded for this clonotype. The genes are TRBV7-2 and TRBJ2-7; TRBD1 aligns across 8 bases. The CDR3 covers 14 residues. V lost 2 bases to trimming and J lost 4 bases; unmatched junction nucleotides: 4. Germline CDR1 reads SGHTA; CDR2 reads FQGNSA. The CDR3 coding sequence is TGTGCCAGCAGCTTAATCGGACAGGGTTACGAGCAGTACTTC. This encodes CASSLIGQGYEQYF.

This chain uses TRBV5-6 with TRBJ2-7, with D possibly TRBD2 on 5 matching bases. The ends were cut back, 4 bases at V and 0 bases at J, with 17 bases in the middle. CDR3 length: 16 residues. Germline loops: CDR1 SGHDT, CDR2 YYEEEE. The CDR3 DNA reads TGTGCCAGCAGCCTATTACCTGGGAGTAACTCCTACGAGCAGTACTTC. Translation gives CASSLLPGSNSYEQYF.

This clonotype was observed at least ten times. The CDR3 region is CASVGEPSGNTIYF. The DNA for the CDR3 is TGTGCCAGCGTTGGAGAGCCCTCTGGAAACACCATATATTTT. The chain is built from TRBV12-3 or TRBV12-4 and TRBJ1-3; D uncertain. The CDR3 length is 14 residues. Trimming pared 8 bases from V and 0 bases from J, leaving 11 bases between.

There are many counts of this clonotype. V is TRBV11-3 and J is TRBJ1-1; TRBD1 is a possible D gene (6 bases). V lost 6 bases, J lost 0 bases, and 14 bases lay in between. Germline V CDR1 and CDR2: SGHNT, YENEEA. CDR3 size: 15 residues. The CDR3 sequence: CASRPEGGMNTEAFF. The CDR3 DNA is TGTGCCAGCAGACCTGAGGGGGGGATGAACACTGAAGCTTTCTTT.

The gene calls are TRBV7-2 and TRBJ1-2, with 9 bases that match TRBD1. The CDR3 runs to 15 residues. Germline assignment: CDR1 SGHTA and CDR2 FQGNSA. The trim removed 5 bases at V and 5 bases at J, leaving 9 bases unmatched. In nucleotides, the CDR3 is TGTGCCAGCAGCCCCTCTTCGACAGGGGGGTATGGCTACACCTTC. This translates into CASSPSSTGGYGYTF.

This clonotype was seen at least ten times. As DNA, the CDR3 is TGTGCCAGCAGCTTTGGGACACCTGTCTACGAGCAGTACTTC. This translates into CASSFGTPVYEQYF. This chain connects TRBV7-2 to TRBJ2-7; D may be TRBD1 (6 bases). CDR3 size: 14 residues. Germline V gene sequence: CDR1 SGHTA, CDR2 FQGNSA. V was pared by 3 bases and J by 3 bases, with 12 bases between.

Many counts were recorded for this clonotype. The V call is TRBV7-2, the J call TRBJ1-3, with D unclear. The germline V gene has CDR1 SGHTA and CDR2 FQGNSA. The V gene lost 0 bases and the J gene lost 0 bases, with 6 bases spanning the gap. The CDR3 contains 15 residues. The CDR3 DNA follows: TGTGCCAGCAGCTTAGCCTCGAGCTCTGGAAACACCATATATTTT. Its protein product is CASSLASSSGNTIYF.

In its sample, this clonotype was seen many times. This chain connects TRBV4-3 to TRBJ1-2; no definite D call. This CDR3 has 13 residues. Trimming removed 0 bases at V and 4 bases at J, with 6 bases between. The germline CDR1 and CDR2 sequences are LGHNA and YSLEER. CDR3 in amino acids: CASSQDNSYGYTF. CDR3 bases: TGCGCCAGCAGCCAAGATAATAGCTATGGCTACACCTTC.

A few counts support this clonotype. J is TRBJ2-4 and V is TRBV6-6, with 7 nucleotides matching TRBD2. The J segment lost 0 bases and the V segment lost 6 bases, leaving 8 bases of the junction unmatched. There are 16 residues in the CDR3. Germline V gene lookup returns CDR1 MNHNY and CDR2 SVGAGI (reference sequence). CDR3 loop: CASSLSSGLAKNIQYF. DNA of the CDR3: TGTGCCAGCAGCCTCTCTAGCGGATTAGCCAAAAACATTCAGTACTTC.

This clonotype occurred many times. The chain combines TRBV12-3 or TRBV12-4 with TRBJ1-1; 8 bases align to TRBD1. Trimming cost V 5 bases and J 2 bases; bases outside gene matches: 4. There are 14 residues in the CDR3. CDR3 sequence (DNA): TGTGCCAGCAGTCTTCAGGGGGCCAACACTGAAGCTTTCTTT. Amino acids: CASSLQGANTEAFF.

This clonotype was observed at least ten times. The chain uses TRBV7-3 and TRBJ2-1; D possibly uses TRBD1 or TRBD2 (5 bases each). The CDR3 runs to 13 residues. Trimming took off 2 bases at V and 7 bases at J, with 9 bases between the two ends. The V gene's germline CDR1 is SGHTA and CDR2 FQGTGA. This CDR3 is CASSLRWGNEQFF. The CDR3 nucleotides read TGTGCCAGCAGCTTACGGTGGGGGAATGAGCAGTTCTTC.

Ten or more counts support this clonotype. The J gene is TRBJ2-5, the V gene TRBV7-2, with 9 bases identical to TRBD2. The V segment lost 0 bases and the J segment 0 bases; nucleotides outside the gene matches: 5. Germline loops: CDR1 SGHTA, CDR2 FQGNSA. The CDR3 is 17 amino acids. In DNA form, the CDR3 reads TGTGCCAGCAGCTTAGCGGGTGCGGGGGGGAACCAAGAGACCCAGTACTTC. It translates to CASSLAGAGGNQETQYF.

There are a few counts of this clonotype. The V gene is TRBV20-1, the J gene TRBJ1-6, with D perhaps matching TRBD1 (5 bases). V shed 0 bases and J shed 10 bases, with 10 bases lying between them. Per germline, CDR1 DFQATT and CDR2 SNEGSKA (reference sequence). The CDR3 covers 13 residues. DNA for the CDR3: TGCAGTGCTAGAGATATCCAGGGCTCACCCCTCCACTTT. Protein: CSARDIQGSPLHF.

This clonotype was detected many times. The chain joins TRBV6-1 to TRBJ2-7, with D perhaps TRBD1 (5 bases). Per the germline V gene, CDR1 is MNHNS and CDR2 is SASEGT. The CDR3 runs to 11 residues. The V and J ends lost 7 bases and 4 bases respectively, with 8 bases between them. In nucleotides, the CDR3 is TGTGCCAGCACCGCAGGGTACGAGCAGTACTTC. Protein: CASTAGYEQYF.

V and J are TRBV19 and TRBJ1-1; D not resolved. This CDR3 contains 13 residues. V lost 3 bases to trimming and J lost 3 bases, with 8 bases between them. The germline gives CDR1 LNHDA, CDR2 SQIVND (reference sequence). CDR3 nucleotides: TGTGCCAGTAGTATTGACGTGGACACTGAAGCTTTCTTT. Amino acid sequence: CASSIDVDTEAFF.